The 14 T cell receptor beta chains listed next were all sequenced from one sample in a study of T cell repertoires in cytomegalovirus infection. TCRdb called the reads again in MiXCR, with one record for every CDR3 protein. The repertoire consists of about 330,000 distinct CDR3 sequences, with about 32% occurring once and the leading ten covering roughly 13%. Antigen specificity for these receptors is unknown. The sample consisted of cultured PBMCs, taken from culture after CMV antigen stimulation. These receptors were taken from a human donor in good health (CMV status not recorded). Some clones in this sample may be carry-over from other donors' samples.

This rearrangement joins TRBV9 to TRBJ1-1; TRBD1 might be the D (5 bases). This CDR3 region has 17 residues. Germline CDR1 reads SGDLS; CDR2 reads YYNGEE. Trimming shortened V by 4 bases and J by 6 bases, and 25 bases separated the two germline ends. The CDR3 loop is CASSPGGGAGGGAEAFF. The CDR3 coding sequence is TGTGCCAGCAGCCCGGGGGGGGGAGCGGGCGGCGGGGCTGAAGCTTTCTTT. The full variable domain, with the rest looked up from reference TRBV9 and TRBJ1-1, is DSGVTQTPKHLITATGQRVTLRCSPRSGDLSVYWYQQSLDQGLQFLIQYYNGEERAKGNILERFSAQQFPDLHSELNLSSLELGDSALYFCASSPGGGAGGGAEAFFGQGTRLTVV.

V usage is TRBV6-2 or TRBV6-3 and J usage is TRBJ2-7, with D hard to call. Germline loops: CDR1 MNHEY, CDR2 SVGEGT. This CDR3 region has 12 residues. V was shortened by 5 bases and J by 3 bases, with 8 bases between the two germline ends. CDR3 sequence: CASSHDGYEQYF. The CDR3, as DNA: TGTGCCAGCAGTCACGACGGCTACGAGCAGTACTTC.

This clonotype was counted a single time. The chain couples TRBV3-1 to TRBJ1-2; tentative D call: TRBD1 (5 bases). Trimming left V 0 bases short and J 14 bases short, with 19 bases between. Germline-derived CDR1 and CDR2 are LGHDT and YNNKEL (reference sequence). The CDR3 consists of 14 residues. The CDR3 DNA reads as TGTGCCAGCAGCCAAGAAGGGGCAGCTCTCTTATCGACCTTC. Encoded protein: CASSQEGAALLSTF.

The table lists this clonotype with a few counts. The chain is built from TRBV7-2 and TRBJ2-3, with D possibly TRBD1 on 5 matching bases. The CDR3 extends over 16 amino acids. Trimming removed 2 bases from V and 0 bases from J, with 12 bases in between. Germline CDR1 reads SGHTA; CDR2 reads FQGNSA. The CDR3 bases are TGTGCCAGCAGCTTACCTCAGTGGGGCAGCACAGATACGCAGTATTTT. Encoded protein: CASSLPQWGSTDTQYF.

The CDR3 loop is CSATRHSNYGYTF. CDR3 nucleotide sequence: TGCAGTGCTACCAGACATTCTAACTATGGCTACACCTTC. The chain has TRBV20-1 and TRBJ1-2, with unresolved D. The CDR3 runs to 13 residues. The V and J ends lost 4 bases and 0 bases respectively, with 9 bases between them. Per germline, CDR1 DFQATT and CDR2 SNEGSKA (reference sequence).

J is TRBJ2-3 and V is TRBV2; D unclear. Deletions cut 3 bases from V and 2 bases from J, with 15 bases between. The germline V gene has CDR1 SNHLY and CDR2 FYNNEI. This CDR3 spans 16 amino acids. The CDR3 here is CASSDFLAPNTDTQYF. CDR3 sequence (DNA): TGTGCCAGCAGTGATTTCCTCGCGCCGAACACAGATACGCAGTATTTT.

This chain links TRBV27 with TRBJ2-3; 7 nucleotides match TRBD2. Unmatched junction bases numbered 8, after V lost 6 bases and J lost 2 bases. CDR3 length: 15 residues. From germline, CDR1 is MNHEY and CDR2 SMNVEV (reference sequence). Written as DNA, the CDR3 is TGTGCCAGCAGCCCCGGGACTACCTTCACAGATACGCAGTATTTT. Its protein product is CASSPGTTFTDTQYF.

This clonotype occurred many times. The genes are TRBV7-2 and TRBJ2-7, with D perhaps matching TRBD1 or TRBD2 (5 bases each). Trimming took off 4 bases at V and 2 bases at J, with 12 bases between the two ends. Germline V gives CDR1 SGHTA, CDR2 FQGNSA. There are 14 residues in the CDR3. Here the CDR3 DNA reads TGTGCCAGCAGCTCGGGACCGCATCCCTACGAGCAGTACTTC. It yields the protein CASSSGPHPYEQYF.

This clonotype was recorded a few times. The V gene is TRBV12-3 or TRBV12-4, the J gene TRBJ1-2; the D is unclear. The CDR3 has 14 amino acids. Trimming took 4 bases from V and 5 from J, leaving 14 bases between them. The CDR3 region is CASSSPTHLYGYTF. The CDR3 region has the DNA TGTGCCAGCAGTTCCCCCACTCACCTTTATGGCTACACCTTC.

In its sample, this clonotype was seen a few times. The rearrangement links TRBV5-1 to TRBJ2-2; D might be TRBD1 (5 bases). Trimming took 7 bases from V and 0 from J, leaving 10 bases between them. This CDR3 has 14 amino acids. Looked up from germline, CDR1 is SGHRS and CDR2 is YFSETQ. The CDR3 region is CASRTRSNTGELFF. As DNA, the CDR3 is TGCGCCAGCCGGACAAGGTCGAACACCGGGGAGCTGTTTTTT.

This clonotype was seen more than once but under ten times. Written as DNA, the CDR3 is TGTGCCAGCAGTTTCGGGCCTTCAATATCTGGTCAGCCCCAGCATTTT. It codes for CASSFGPSISGQPQHF. The chain uses TRBV12-3 or TRBV12-4 and TRBJ1-5, with D unclear. The CDR3 is 16 residues long. V was cut by 3 bases and J by 6 bases, with 18 bases left in between.

The V call is TRBV6-6, the J call TRBJ2-2, with 8 nucleotides matching TRBD2. The CDR3 is 18 amino acids. Germline assignment: CDR1 MNHNY and CDR2 SVGAGI (reference sequence). V lost 4 bases to trimming and J lost 1 base; unmatched junction nucleotides: 11. The chain's CDR3 is CASSFTRGLAGNTGELFF. CDR3 nucleotides: TGTGCCAGCAGTTTCACCCGGGGGCTAGCGGGGAACACCGGGGAGCTGTTTTTT.

This clonotype was found a few times. The genes are TRBV20-1 and TRBJ2-1, with 8 bases fitting TRBD1. CDR1 is DFQATT and CDR2 is SNEGSKA in the germline V gene (reference sequence). This CDR3 is 14 amino acids long. V was pared by 3 bases and J by 9 bases, with 10 bases of the junction left unmatched. CDR3 DNA sequence: TGCAGTGCTAGGAGACAGGGGAAATACGCTGAGCAGTTCTTC. Protein sequence: CSARRQGKYAEQFF.

The V gene is TRBV7-6, the J gene TRBJ1-2; no clear D. There are 15 residues in the CDR3. V shed 1 base and J shed 8 bases, with 17 bases lying between them. The V gene's germline CDR1 is SGHVS and CDR2 FNYEAQ. The CDR3 sequence: CASSLGRRAPSGYTF. The CDR3 DNA reads TGTGCCAGCAGCTTAGGGCGGAGGGCCCCCAGCGGCTACACCTTC.